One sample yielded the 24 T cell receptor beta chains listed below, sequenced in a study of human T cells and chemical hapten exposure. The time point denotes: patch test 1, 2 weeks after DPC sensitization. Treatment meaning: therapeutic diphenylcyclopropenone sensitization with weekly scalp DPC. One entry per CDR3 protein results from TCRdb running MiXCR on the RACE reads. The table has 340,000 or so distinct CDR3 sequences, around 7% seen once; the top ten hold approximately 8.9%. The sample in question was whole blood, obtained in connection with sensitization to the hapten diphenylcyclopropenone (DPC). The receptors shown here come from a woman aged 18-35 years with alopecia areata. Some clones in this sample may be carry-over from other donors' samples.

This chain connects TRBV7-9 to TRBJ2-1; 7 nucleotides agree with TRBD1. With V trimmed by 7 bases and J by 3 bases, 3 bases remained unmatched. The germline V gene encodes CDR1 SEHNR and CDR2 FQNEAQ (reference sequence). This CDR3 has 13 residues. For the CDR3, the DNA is TGTGCCAGCATACAGGGGTTCTACAATGAGCAGTTCTTC. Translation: CASIQGFYNEQFF.

The CDR3 nucleotides are TGTGCCAGCAGTGAAGCCCCCGGGTCCTACTTCTACGAGCAGTACTTC. This encodes CASSEAPGSYFYEQYF. This sequence joins TRBV2 and TRBJ2-7; no clear D gene. The V and J ends lost 0 bases and 3 bases respectively, with 15 bases between them. The CDR3 runs to 16 residues. CDR1 and CDR2 (germline): SNHLY, FYNNEI. Combining the CDR3 with reference TRBV2 and TRBJ2-7 gives the whole variable domain EPEVTQTPSHQVTQMGQEVILRCVPISNHLYFYWYRQILGQKVEFLVSFYNNEISEKSEIFDDQFSVERPDGSNFTLKIRSTKLEDSAMYFCASSEAPGSYFYEQYFGPGTRLTVT.

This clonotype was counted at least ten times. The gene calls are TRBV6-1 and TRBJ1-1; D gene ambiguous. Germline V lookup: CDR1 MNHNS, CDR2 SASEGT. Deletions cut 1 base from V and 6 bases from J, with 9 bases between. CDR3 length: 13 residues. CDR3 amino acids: CASSEGASAEAFF. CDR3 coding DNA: TGTGCCAGCAGTGAAGGGGCATCCGCTGAAGCTTTCTTT.

This CDR3 reads CASSPVDGAMAFF. CDR3 bases: TGTGCCAGCAGCCCTGTGGACGGAGCCATGGCTTTCTTT. The chain joins TRBV7-2 to TRBJ1-1, with D uncertain. CDR3 length: 13 residues. V gave up 5 bases and J gave up 11 bases, with 18 bases separating them. In germline, CDR1 is SGHTA, CDR2 FQGNSA.

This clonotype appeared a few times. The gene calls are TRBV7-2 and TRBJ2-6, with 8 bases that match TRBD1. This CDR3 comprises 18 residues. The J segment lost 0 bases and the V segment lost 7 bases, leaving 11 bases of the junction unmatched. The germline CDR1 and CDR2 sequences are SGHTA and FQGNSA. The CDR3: CASTKNYRGSSGANVLTF. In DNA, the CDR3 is TGTGCCAGCACCAAGAACTACAGGGGGAGCTCTGGGGCCAACGTCCTGACTTTC.

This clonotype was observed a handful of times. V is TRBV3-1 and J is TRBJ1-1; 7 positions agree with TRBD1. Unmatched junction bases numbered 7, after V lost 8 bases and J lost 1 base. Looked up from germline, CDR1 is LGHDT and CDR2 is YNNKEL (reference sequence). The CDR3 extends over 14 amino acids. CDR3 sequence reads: CASLDGQANTEAFF. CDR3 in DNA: TGTGCCAGCCTAGACGGACAGGCGAACACTGAAGCTTTCTTT.

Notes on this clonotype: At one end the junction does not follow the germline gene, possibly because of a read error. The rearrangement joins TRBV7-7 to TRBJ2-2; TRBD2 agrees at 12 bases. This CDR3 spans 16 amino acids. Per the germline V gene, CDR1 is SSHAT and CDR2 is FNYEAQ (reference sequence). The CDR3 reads CASSPTGTSGRGELFF. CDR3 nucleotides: TGTGCTAGCAGCCCGACTGGGACTAGCGGGCGCGGGGAGCTGTTTTTT.

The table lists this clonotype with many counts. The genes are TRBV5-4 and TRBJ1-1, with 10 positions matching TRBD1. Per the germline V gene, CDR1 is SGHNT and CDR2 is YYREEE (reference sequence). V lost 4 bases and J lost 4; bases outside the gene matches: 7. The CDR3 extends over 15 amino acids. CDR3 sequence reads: CASSLDRGPSTEAFF. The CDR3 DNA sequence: TGTGCCAGCAGCCTAGACAGGGGGCCGTCCACTGAAGCTTTCTTT.

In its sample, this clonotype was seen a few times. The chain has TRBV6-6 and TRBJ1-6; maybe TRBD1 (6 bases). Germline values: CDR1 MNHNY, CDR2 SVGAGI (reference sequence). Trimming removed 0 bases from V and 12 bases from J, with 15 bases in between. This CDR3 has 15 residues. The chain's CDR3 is CASSYSGGSILPLHF. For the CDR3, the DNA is TGTGCCAGCAGTTACTCGGGGGGCTCAATATTACCCCTCCACTTT.

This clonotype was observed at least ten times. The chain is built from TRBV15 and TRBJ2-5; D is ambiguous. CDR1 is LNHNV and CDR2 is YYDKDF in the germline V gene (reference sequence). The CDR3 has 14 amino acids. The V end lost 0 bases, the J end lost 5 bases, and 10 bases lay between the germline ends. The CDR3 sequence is CATSRDSEGETQYF. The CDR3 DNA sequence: TGTGCCACCAGCAGAGATTCGGAAGGGGAGACCCAGTACTTC.

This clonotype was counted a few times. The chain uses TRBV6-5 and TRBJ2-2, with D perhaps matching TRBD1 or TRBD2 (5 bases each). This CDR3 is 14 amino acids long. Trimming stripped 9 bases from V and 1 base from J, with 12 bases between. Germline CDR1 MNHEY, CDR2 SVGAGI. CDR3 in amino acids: CASLRGENTGELFF. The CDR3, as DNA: TGTGCCAGTCTAAGGGGAGAGAACACCGGGGAGCTGTTTTTT.

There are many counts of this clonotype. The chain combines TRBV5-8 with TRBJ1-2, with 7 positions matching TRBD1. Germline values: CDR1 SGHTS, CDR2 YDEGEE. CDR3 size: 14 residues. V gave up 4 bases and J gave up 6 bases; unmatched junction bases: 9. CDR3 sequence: CASSLRQGLDGYTF. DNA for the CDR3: TGTGCCAGCAGCCTTAGACAGGGCCTGGATGGCTACACCTTC.

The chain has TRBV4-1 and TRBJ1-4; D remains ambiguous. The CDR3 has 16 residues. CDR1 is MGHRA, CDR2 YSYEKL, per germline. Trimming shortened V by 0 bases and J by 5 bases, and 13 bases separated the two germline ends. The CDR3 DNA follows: TGCGCCAGCAGCCAAGAGTTTACGGGAAGGAATGAAAAACTGTTTTTT. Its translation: CASSQEFTGRNEKLFF.

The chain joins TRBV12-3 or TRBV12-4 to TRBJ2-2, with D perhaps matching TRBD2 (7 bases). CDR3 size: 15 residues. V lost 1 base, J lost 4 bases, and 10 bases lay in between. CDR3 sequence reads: CASSLGGGPTGELFF. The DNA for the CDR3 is TGTGCCAGCAGTTTAGGCGGGGGCCCCACCGGGGAGCTGTTTTTT.

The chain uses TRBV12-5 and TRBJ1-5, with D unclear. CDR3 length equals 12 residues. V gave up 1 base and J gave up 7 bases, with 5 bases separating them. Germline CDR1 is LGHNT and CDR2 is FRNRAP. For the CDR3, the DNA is TGTGCTAGTGGTTTGGGAACCCAGCCCCAGCATTTT. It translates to CASGLGTQPQHF.

The CDR3 sequence is CASSPKTGGILHF. DNA for the CDR3: TGTGCCAGCAGTCCTAAAACAGGGGGGATCCTCCACTTT. The chain uses TRBV12-3 or TRBV12-4 and TRBJ1-6; 8 bases are shared with TRBD1. J gave up 15 bases and V 5 bases, and 9 bases lay outside the gene matches. This CDR3 contains 13 residues.

The CDR3 spells CASTPSGGARDEQFF. The CDR3 DNA follows: TGTGCCAGCACCCCTAGCGGGGGGGCCCGGGATGAGCAGTTCTTC. The V and J genes are TRBV28 and TRBJ2-1, with 12 bases identical to TRBD2. Germline V gives CDR1 MDHEN, CDR2 SYDVKM. V lost 7 bases to trimming and J lost 8 bases; unmatched junction nucleotides: 9. The CDR3 is made up of 15 amino acids.

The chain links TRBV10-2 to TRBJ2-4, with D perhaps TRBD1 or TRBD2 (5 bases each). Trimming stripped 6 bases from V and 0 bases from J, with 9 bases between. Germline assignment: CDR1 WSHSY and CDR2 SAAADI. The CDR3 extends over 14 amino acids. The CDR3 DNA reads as TGCGCCAGCAGCGGGACGGTAGCCAAAAACATTCAGTACTTC. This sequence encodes CASSGTVAKNIQYF.

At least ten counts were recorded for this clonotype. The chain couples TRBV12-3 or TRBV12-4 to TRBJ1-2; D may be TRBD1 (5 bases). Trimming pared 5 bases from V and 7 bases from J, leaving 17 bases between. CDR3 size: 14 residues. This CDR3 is CASSLDQNGGGYTF. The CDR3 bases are TGTGCCAGCAGTCTCGATCAAAACGGGGGTGGCTACACCTTC.

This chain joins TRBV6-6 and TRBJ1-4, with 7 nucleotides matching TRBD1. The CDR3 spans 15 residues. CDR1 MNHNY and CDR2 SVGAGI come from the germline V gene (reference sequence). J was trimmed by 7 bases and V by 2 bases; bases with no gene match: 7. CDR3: CASSYMDRFTEKLFF. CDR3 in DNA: TGTGCCAGCAGTTACATGGACAGGTTTACTGAAAAACTGTTTTTT.

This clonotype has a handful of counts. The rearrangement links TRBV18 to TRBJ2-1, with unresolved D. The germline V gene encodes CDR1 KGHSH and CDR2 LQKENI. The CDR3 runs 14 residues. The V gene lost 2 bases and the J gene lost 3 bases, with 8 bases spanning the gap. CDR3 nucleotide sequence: TGTGCCAGCTCACCATTAGAGCTCTACAATGAGCAGTTCTTC. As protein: CASSPLELYNEQFF. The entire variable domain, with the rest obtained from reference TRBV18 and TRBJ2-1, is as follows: NAGVMQNPRHLVRRRGQEARLRCSPMKGHSHVYWYRQLPEEGLKFMVYLQKENIIDESGMPKERFSAEFPKEGPSILRIQQVVRGDSAAYFCASSPLELYNEQFFGPGTRLTVL.

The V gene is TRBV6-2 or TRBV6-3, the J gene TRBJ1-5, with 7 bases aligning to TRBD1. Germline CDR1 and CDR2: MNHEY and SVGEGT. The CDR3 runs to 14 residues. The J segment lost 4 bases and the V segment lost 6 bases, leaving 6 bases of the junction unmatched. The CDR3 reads CASRPQGWNQPQHF. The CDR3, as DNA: TGTGCCAGCAGACCACAGGGGTGGAATCAGCCCCAGCATTTT.

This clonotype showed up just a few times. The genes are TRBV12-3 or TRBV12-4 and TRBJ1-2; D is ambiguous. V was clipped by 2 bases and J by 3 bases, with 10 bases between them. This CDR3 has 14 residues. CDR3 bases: TGTGCCAGCAGTTTACCTGGCTTGTACTATGGCTACACCTTC. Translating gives CASSLPGLYYGYTF.

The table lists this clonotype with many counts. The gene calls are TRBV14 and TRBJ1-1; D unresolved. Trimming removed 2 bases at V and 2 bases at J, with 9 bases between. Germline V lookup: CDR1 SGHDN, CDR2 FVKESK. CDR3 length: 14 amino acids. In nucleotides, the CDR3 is TGTGCCAGCAGCCAATTGAGGGATAACACTGAAGCTTTCTTT. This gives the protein CASSQLRDNTEAFF.